This T cell receptor (beta chain) was recovered during a study of shared clonotypes between healthy human individuals. Study-level background: CD8 memory received one plate per donor, CD8 naive two, CD4 memory three and CD4 naive three.

The naive CD8 fraction comprised CD45RO-negative cells positively selected for CCR7 and excluded terminally differentiated effector memory CD45RA+ cells. Assay used: immunoSEQ multiplex PCR; TCRdb lists only in-frame clones, some missing. The table records about 2 million clones, about 95% of them present only once. For this clone: Antigen: not known.

V shed 6 bases, J shed 0 bases, and the junction held 3 bases outside the gene matches. The CDR3 consists of 15 residues. The germline CDR1 and CDR2 sequences are MNHEY and SMNVEV (reference sequence). Study-level findings and limits: Compared with memory subsets, naive subsets generally had larger estimated richness.

The TCR was taken from a young man in good health. V and J are TRBV27 and TRBJ2-2, with 8 bases identical to TRBD2. The sequenced sample was naive CD8+ T cells sorted from blood. The CDR3 protein is CASRIAGSNTGELFF. The CDR3 DNA reads as TGTGCCAGCAGAATAGCGGGATCGAACACCGGGGAGCTGTTTTTT.